This entry lists 30 T cell receptor beta chains sequenced from one sample in a study of T cells in Graves' hyperthyroidism and ophthalmopathy. Amplification targeted TCR beta CDR3 regions from RNA transcripts. Carried out on the TCR CDR3, a first-round RT-PCR used the HTBI primer set. Via MiXCR, TCRdb re-called the multiplex PCR reads, giving one row per CDR3 protein. The data contain around 430,000 distinct CDR3 sequences, more than 12% of them singletons. Sequencing was done on a sample of blood. These receptors all come from a woman under 40 with Graves' hyperthyroidism.

The chain carries TRBV5-1 and TRBJ2-7; 8 nucleotides agree with TRBD2. Germline V CDR1 and CDR2: SGHRS, YFSETQ. The length of the CDR3 is 15 residues. V lost 0 bases to trimming and J lost 1 base; unmatched junction nucleotides: 3. CDR3 amino acids: CASSLGAGESYEQYF. CDR3 bases: TGCGCCAGCAGCTTGGGAGCGGGAGAGTCCTACGAGCAGTACTTC.

Details on this clonotype: A much larger clone differs by one base, so this may be a read error. V gene TRBV2 combines with J gene TRBJ2-1; TRBD1 matches at 10 bases. J lost 10 bases, V lost 0 bases, and 6 bases had no gene match. The CDR3 extends over 15 amino acids. Germline V lookup: CDR1 SNHLY, CDR2 FYNNEI. CDR3 residues: CASSEARQGAHEQFF. The CDR3 region has the DNA TGTGCCAGCAGTGAAGCGCGACAGGGGGCCCACGAGCAGTTCTTC.

This clonotype occurred many times. V usage is TRBV30 and J usage is TRBJ1-5, with a weak D call TRBD1 (6 bases). The CDR3 covers 15 residues. Looked up from germline, CDR1 is GTSNPN and CDR2 is SVGIG (reference sequence). Trimming pared 1 base from V and 3 bases from J, leaving 13 bases between. CDR3 loop: CAWSANRGHNQPQHF. The CDR3 region has the DNA TGTGCCTGGAGTGCTAACCGGGGGCACAATCAGCCCCAGCATTTT.

This clonotype has more than one count but fewer than ten. The CDR3 region is CASTPMLGQQETQYF. DNA for the CDR3: TGTGCCAGCACCCCCATGTTAGGACAGCAAGAGACCCAGTACTTC. The chain employs TRBV28 and TRBJ2-5, with D possibly TRBD1 on 6 matching bases. The V gene lost 7 bases and the J gene lost 2 bases, with 17 bases spanning the gap. CDR3 size: 15 residues. CDR1 is MDHEN, CDR2 SYDVKM, per germline.

This clonotype was seen at least ten times. J is TRBJ1-4 and V is TRBV7-2, with a possible D match to TRBD1 (6 bases). This CDR3 contains 16 residues. In germline, CDR1 is SGHTA, CDR2 FQGNSA. Trimming removed 1 base at V and 3 bases at J, with 12 bases between. The CDR3 sequence is CASSLGSGAPNEKLFF. The CDR3 DNA sequence: TGTGCCAGCAGCTTAGGGTCAGGGGCGCCTAATGAAAAACTGTTTTTT. Full variable domain (rest looked up from reference TRBV7-2 and TRBJ1-4): GAGVSQSPSNKVTEKGKDVELRCDPISGHTALYWYRQSLGQGLEFLIYFQGNSAPDKSGLPSDRFSAERTGGSVSTLTIQRTQQEDSAVYLCASSLGSGAPNEKLFFGSGTQLSVL.

This clonotype has a single count. This chain uses TRBV24-1 with TRBJ2-2, with 14 bases identical to TRBD2. Germline trimming cut 4 bases from V and 3 bases from J; bases unmatched to any gene: 3. The CDR3 is 17 residues long. The germline gives CDR1 KGHDR, CDR2 SFDVKD. The CDR3 is CATSDPGLAGDTGELFF. DNA for the CDR3: TGTGCCACCAGTGACCCGGGACTAGCGGGAGACACCGGGGAGCTGTTTTTT.

To note about this clonotype: The junction departs from the called germline gene at one end, perhaps through a read error. The J gene is TRBJ2-5, the V gene TRBV10-3; 11 nucleotides align to TRBD2. Germline values: CDR1 ENHRY, CDR2 SYGVKD. The CDR3 loop spans 18 amino acids. CDR3 bases: TGTGCCATCAGTGAGTCGACTAGCGGGGAACCCACCCAAGAGGCCCAGTACTTC. The encoded protein is CAISESTSGEPTQEAQYF.

This clonotype was picked up a small number of times. This sequence joins TRBV18 and TRBJ2-7; 8 bases are a match to TRBD2. The V and J ends lost 0 bases and 7 bases, in that order; junction bases with no gene match: 5. Germline CDR1 and CDR2: KGHSH and LQKENI. This CDR3 has 14 amino acids. The CDR3 sequence: CASSPPGTRTEQYF. CDR3 sequence (DNA): TGTGCCAGCTCACCACCCGGGACTAGAACTGAGCAGTACTTC.

This clonotype was seen a few times. The chain couples TRBV7-2 to TRBJ2-4; D might be TRBD2 (6 bases). Germline V lookup: CDR1 SGHTA, CDR2 FQGNSA. The CDR3 extends over 18 amino acids. V lost 5 bases and J lost 0, with 20 bases in between. The CDR3, as DNA: TGTGCCAGCAGCCTAGTCGGGGGAGGATTACTAGCCAAAAACATTCAGTACTTC. Translation: CASSLVGGGLLAKNIQYF. Drawing the rest from reference TRBV7-2 and TRBJ2-4, the complete variable domain is GAGVSQSPSNKVTEKGKDVELRCDPISGHTALYWYRQSLGQGLEFLIYFQGNSAPDKSGLPSDRFSAERTGGSVSTLTIQRTQQEDSAVYLCASSLVGGGLLAKNIQYFGAGTRLSVL.

This clonotype was counted at least ten times. This chain uses TRBV5-6 with TRBJ1-2; D remains ambiguous. CDR3 length equals 17 residues. Deletions cut 3 bases from V and 0 bases from J, with 18 bases between. Germline values: CDR1 SGHDT, CDR2 YYEEEE. In DNA, the CDR3 is TGTGCCAGCAGCTCGCCTAGGACGGCAAGACCTAACTATGGCTACACCTTC. As protein: CASSSPRTARPNYGYTF.

This clonotype was seen a few times. This chain connects TRBV20-1 to TRBJ2-5, with 12 nucleotides matching TRBD2. The CDR3 runs 19 residues. Germline trimming cut 0 bases from V and 5 bases from J; bases unmatched to any gene: 16. Per germline, CDR1 DFQATT and CDR2 SNEGSKA (reference sequence). CDR3 protein: CSARDDPGASGRAGETQYF. The CDR3 DNA reads as TGCAGTGCTAGAGATGACCCTGGGGCTAGCGGGAGGGCCGGGGAGACCCAGTACTTC.

This clonotype occurred a few times. V is TRBV7-2 and J is TRBJ2-2, with 12 nucleotides matching TRBD2. The germline V gene has CDR1 SGHTA and CDR2 FQGNSA. The CDR3 loop spans 15 amino acids. V lost 5 bases and J lost 9; bases outside the gene matches: 7. The CDR3 loop is CASSQLAGGFRELFF. Written as DNA, the CDR3 is TGTGCCAGCAGCCAACTAGCGGGAGGTTTTCGGGAGCTGTTTTTT. Looking up the rest from reference TRBV7-2 and TRBJ2-2 gives the full variable domain: GAGVSQSPSNKVTEKGKDVELRCDPISGHTALYWYRQSLGQGLEFLIYFQGNSAPDKSGLPSDRFSAERTGGSVSTLTIQRTQQEDSAVYLCASSQLAGGFRELFFGEGSRLTVL.

This clonotype came up a few times. The chain has TRBV20-1 and TRBJ1-5; no clear D. This CDR3 has 13 residues. CDR1 is DFQATT, CDR2 SNEGSKA, per germline (reference sequence). Trimming took off 3 bases at V and 3 bases at J, with 9 bases between the two ends. The CDR3 loop is CSASEADNQPQHF. CDR3 nucleotides: TGCAGTGCTAGTGAGGCAGACAATCAGCCCCAGCATTTT.

This clonotype was counted at least ten times. The rearrangement links TRBV25-1 to TRBJ2-5; maybe TRBD1 (6 bases). Trimming cost V 5 bases and J 0 bases, with 10 bases left between them. CDR1 and CDR2 from the germline V gene are MGHDK and SYGVNS. This CDR3 comprises 14 residues. CDR3 nucleotides: TGTGCCAGCAGTTTCCGACAGGACCAAGAGACCCAGTACTTC. Protein: CASSFRQDQETQYF. The variable domain in full, completed from reference TRBV25-1 and TRBJ2-5, reads EADIYQTPRYLVIGTGKKITLECSQTMGHDKMYWYQQDPGMELHLIHYSYGVNSTEKGDLSSESTVSRIRTEHFPLTLESARPSHTSQYLCASSFRQDQETQYFGPGTRLLVL.

In this sample, this clonotype turned up many times. The gene calls are TRBV18 and TRBJ2-1; D is possibly TRBD1 (5 bases). Trimming pared 0 bases from V and 8 bases from J, leaving 17 bases between. Germline V gives CDR1 KGHSH, CDR2 LQKENI. CDR3 length equals 16 residues. The CDR3 DNA follows: TGTGCCAGCTCACCACCGGGTATAGGGGTGGGCGATGAGCAGTTCTTC. The encoded protein is CASSPPGIGVGDEQFF. Looking up the rest from reference TRBV18 and TRBJ2-1 gives the full variable domain: NAGVMQNPRHLVRRRGQEARLRCSPMKGHSHVYWYRQLPEEGLKFMVYLQKENIIDESGMPKERFSAEFPKEGPSILRIQQVVRGDSAAYFCASSPPGIGVGDEQFFGPGTRLTVL.

In regard to this clonotype: A read error may be the cause here, since a much bigger clone is one base away. The chain links TRBV20-1 to TRBJ2-5, with D possibly TRBD2 on 6 matching bases. V gave up 4 bases and J gave up 2 bases, with 11 bases separating them. Per germline, CDR1 DFQATT and CDR2 SNEGSKA (reference sequence). The CDR3 is made up of 13 amino acids. In DNA form, the CDR3 reads TGCAGTGCTATAGCCCGGGGGCAAGAGACCCAGTACTTC. As protein: CSAIARGQETQYF.

This clonotype was recorded at least ten times. The gene calls are TRBV3-1 and TRBJ2-1, with 7 bases that match TRBD2. The CDR3 has 14 residues. Germline-derived CDR1 and CDR2 are LGHDT and YNNKEL (reference sequence). V gave up 1 base and J gave up 9 bases; unmatched junction bases: 6. The CDR3 loop reads CASSQAKTSSEQFF. The CDR3 DNA is TGTGCCAGCAGCCAAGCTAAGACTAGCAGTGAGCAGTTCTTC.

This clonotype was counted many times. The rearrangement uses TRBV5-1 and TRBJ1-4, with TRBD1 identical over 7 bases. The trim removed 0 bases at V and 3 bases at J, leaving 8 bases unmatched. This CDR3 spans 17 amino acids. The germline CDR1 and CDR2 sequences are SGHRS and YFSETQ. In DNA form, the CDR3 reads TGCGCCAGCAGCTTGGTGGGACAGCCGAGCGCTAATGAAAAACTGTTTTTT. Translating it yields CASSLVGQPSANEKLFF.

This clonotype was counted ten times or more. V gene TRBV30 combines with J gene TRBJ2-1; TRBD2 aligns across 8 bases. With 7 bases clipped from V and 6 bases from J, the junction kept 8 bases outside the gene matches. The CDR3 is 13 residues long. Germline CDR1 is GTSNPN and CDR2 is SVGIG (reference sequence). This CDR3 is CALDAAGGNEQFF. CDR3 bases: TGTGCCTTGGACGCTGCGGGAGGCAATGAGCAGTTCTTC. The variable domain in full, completed from reference TRBV30 and TRBJ2-1, reads SQTIHQWPATLVQPVGSPLSLECTVEGTSNPNLYWYRQAAGRGLQLLFYSVGIGQISSEVPQNLSASRPQDRQFILSSKKLLLSDSGFYLCALDAAGGNEQFFGPGTRLTVL.

This clonotype was counted a few times. The CDR3, as DNA: TGTGCCATCAGCGGACACCAGGGAGGGGGCACCGGGGAGCTGTTTTTT. Its translation is CAISGHQGGGTGELFF. V is TRBV10-3 and J is TRBJ2-2, with D possibly matching TRBD2 (7 bases). Germline V CDR1 and CDR2: ENHRY, SYGVKD. V was shortened by 6 bases and J by 4 bases, with 18 bases between the two germline ends. This CDR3 region has 16 residues.

In its sample, this clonotype was seen many times. A read error may account for a junction end that differs from germline. The chain joins TRBV7-8 to TRBJ1-1; D unclear. The CDR3 is 14 amino acids. From germline, CDR1 is SGHVS and CDR2 FQNEAQ. The CDR3 coding sequence is TGTGCCAGCAGTTTAGTCGCGGGGAACACTGAAGCTTTCTTT. Encoded protein: CASSLVAGNTEAFF.

This clonotype was picked up many times. This chain links TRBV12-3 or TRBV12-4 with TRBJ2-3; no reliable D call. V was pared by 2 bases and J by 0 bases, with 6 bases between. CDR3 length: 14 residues. CDR3 bases: TGTGCCAGCAGTTTAATGACTAGCACAGATACGCAGTATTTT. Its translation: CASSLMTSTDTQYF.

This clonotype was picked up a small number of times. The CDR3 nucleotides read TGCAGTGCTTCACCTCTGACGGGAGGGCTTTACGAGCAGTACTTC. Translating it yields CSASPLTGGLYEQYF. J is TRBJ2-7 and V is TRBV20-1, with 8 bases fitting TRBD2. V was clipped by 5 bases and J by 4 bases; unmatched bases: 13. CDR3 length equals 15 residues. Germline V gene lookup returns CDR1 DFQATT and CDR2 SNEGSKA (reference sequence).

This clonotype was counted many times. The chain employs TRBV5-1 and TRBJ2-7; possibly TRBD1 or TRBD2 for D (5 bases each). CDR3 length: 16 amino acids. V lost 0 bases, J lost 5 bases, and 18 bases lay in between. Germline V gives CDR1 SGHRS, CDR2 YFSETQ. For the CDR3, the DNA is TGCGCCAGCAGCTTGGGAGTGGGGACGGCGGAGGACGAGCAGTACTTC. Translating gives CASSLGVGTAEDEQYF.

This clonotype was recorded at least ten times. The gene calls are TRBV3-1 and TRBJ2-5; 7 nucleotides align to TRBD1. This CDR3 is built from 13 residues. Germline-derived CDR1 and CDR2 are LGHDT and YNNKEL (reference sequence). The J segment lost 4 bases and the V segment lost 4 bases, leaving 3 bases of the junction unmatched. The CDR3 here is CASSRQGVETQYF. The DNA for the CDR3 is TGTGCCAGCAGCCGACAGGGAGTAGAGACCCAGTACTTC.

This clonotype was seen a few times. The J gene is TRBJ2-3, the V gene TRBV7-2, with TRBD2 matching over 9 bases. The CDR3 covers 17 residues. The trim removed 1 base at V and 5 bases at J, leaving 10 bases unmatched. The germline V gene encodes CDR1 SGHTA and CDR2 FQGNSA. CDR3 nucleotides: TGTGCCAGCAGCTTAGGGCGCGGGAGGGCGGGAGGAGATACGCAGTATTTT. Its translation: CASSLGRGRAGGDTQYF.

This clonotype was seen many times. This rearrangement joins TRBV19 to TRBJ1-5, with 7 bases lining up with TRBD1. Germline V CDR1 and CDR2: LNHDA, SQIVND (reference sequence). V shed 9 bases, J shed 3 bases, and the junction held 8 bases outside the gene matches. The CDR3 runs to 14 residues. The CDR3 here is CASSLTGANQPQHF. CDR3 nucleotides: TGTGCCAGCAGTTTAACAGGGGCCAATCAGCCCCAGCATTTT.

Many counts were recorded for this clonotype. The chain carries TRBV29-1 and TRBJ2-1; 9 bases are shared with TRBD2. The junction had 7 bases not matched to a gene; V was cut back by 0 bases and J by 7 bases. Per the germline V gene, CDR1 is SQVTM and CDR2 is ANQGSEA. This CDR3 is 15 amino acids long. The CDR3 nucleotides are TGCAGCGTTGAAGAACCCGGACTAGCGAGGAATGAGCAGTTCTTC. As protein: CSVEEPGLARNEQFF.

This clonotype occurred many times. The rearrangement links TRBV11-2 to TRBJ2-2; tentative D call: TRBD2 (6 bases). The length of the CDR3 is 16 residues. V shed 2 bases and J shed 6 bases, with 16 bases lying between them. In germline, CDR1 is SGHAT, CDR2 FQNNGV. The CDR3, as DNA: TGTGCCAGCAGCTTAACCGGGGGAAAGATGGCCGGGGAGCTGTTTTTT. Translated: CASSLTGGKMAGELFF.

This clonotype was recorded many times. One junction end disagrees with the germline gene, perhaps due to a read error. The chain recombines TRBV7-8 with TRBJ1-6; the match to TRBD1 covers 8 bases. The CDR3 is made up of 14 amino acids. CDR1 and CDR2 (germline): SGHVS, FQNEAQ. The CDR3 here is CASSLGQGDSPLHF. CDR3 DNA: TGCGCCAGCAGCCTCGGACAGGGAGACTCACCCCTCCACTTT.